This TCR beta chain was retrieved from a study of Graves' ophthalmopathy and Graves' hyperthyroidism. Hyperthyroidism patients, all newly diagnosed, had under 2 months' duration and ages of 18 to 65. Researchers turned away patients with other autoimmune diseases, uncontrolled infections, pregnancy or lactation. This clonotype was observed a handful of times. The sequenced template was RNA, covering the TCR beta CDR3 region. HTBI-primed first-round RT-PCR preceded second-round multiplex PCR. TCRdb processed the multiplex PCR reads anew with MiXCR; each CDR3 protein has one entry. The sample consists of about 370,000 distinct CDR3 sequences, roughly 17% of them appearing once. J lost 10 bases, V lost 2 bases, and 8 bases had no gene match. Germline V gene lookup returns CDR1 MGHRA and CDR2 YSYEKL. This CDR3 region has 16 residues.

The TCR was taken from an adult woman with stable Graves' hyperthyroidism. The sample was peripheral blood. The rearrangement joins TRBV4-1 to TRBJ1-6, with TRBD1 matching over 10 bases. CDR3 region: CASSQFGQGVKSPLHF. The CDR3 nucleotides read TGCGCCAGCAGCCAATTCGGACAGGGGGTTAAATCACCCCTCCACTTT.